The rows below give T cell receptor beta chains drawn from one sample of a study of blood T cell repertoires in COVID-19. Profiled with immunoSEQ multiplex PCR; TCRdb holds only in-frame clones, not every one. The sample gives around 190,000 clones, 70% to 80% of which show up once; roughly 9.4% is in the top ten. The sample comprised peripheral blood. Receptors originate from a woman aged 45-65 years with active or convalescent COVID-19. CDR3s include the opening cysteine and the closing phenylalanine or tryptophan. The order of the fields is CDR3 DNA, CDR3 protein, V gene, clone size, D gene, J gene. A D gene is named only where the DNA matches it firmly. The size of a clone is reported for some rows only, either as once, few or many, or as a class for expanded clones.

CDR3nt: TGCGCCAGCAGCCCCCCAGCCACGGCGGGAGAGCAGTACTTC; CDR3aa: CASSPPATAGEQYF; v_gene: TRBV5-1; abundance: few; d_gene: NA; j_gene: TRBJ2-7
CDR3nt: TGTGCCAGCAGCCGGGACAGGGGCACTGAAGCTTTCTTT; CDR3aa: CASSRDRGTEAFF; v_gene: TRBV11-3; abundance: NA; d_gene: TRBD1; j_gene: TRBJ1-1
CDR3nt: TGTGCCAGCAGCTCTTTAGGCGGGAGGCGAACCGGGGAGCTGTTTTTT; CDR3aa: CASSSLGGRRTGELFF; v_gene: TRBV7-9; abundance: NA; d_gene: TRBD2; j_gene: TRBJ2-2
CDR3nt: TGCAGCGTTGGTTTAGACAGGGGTTACGAGCAGTACTTC; CDR3aa: CSVGLDRGYEQYF; v_gene: TRBV29-1; abundance: NA; d_gene: TRBD1; j_gene: TRBJ2-7
CDR3nt: TGTGCCAGCAGCTTGAAGGGTCAGGGGGGCTCCTACGAGCAGTACTTC; CDR3aa: CASSLKGQGGSYEQYF; v_gene: TRBV5-4; abundance: NA; d_gene: NA; j_gene: TRBJ2-7
CDR3nt: TGTGCCAGCAGGCCTACAGGGTACACTGAAGCTTTCTTT; CDR3aa: CASRPTGYTEAFF; v_gene: TRBV6-5; abundance: NA; d_gene: NA; j_gene: TRBJ1-1
CDR3nt: TGTGCCAGCAGCTTAGCGGGGAGGGGCGGCGGTAATGAAAAACTGTTTTTT; CDR3aa: CASSLAGRGGGNEKLFF; v_gene: TRBV7-9; abundance: once; d_gene: NA; j_gene: TRBJ1-4
CDR3nt: TGTGCCAGCAACCAGGGGCCTTCCAGCCAGACCCAGTACTTC; CDR3aa: CASNQGPSSQTQYF; v_gene: TRBV6-5; abundance: NA; d_gene: NA; j_gene: TRBJ2-5
CDR3nt: TGCGCCAGCAGCTTGGCCGGCGGGCGGCAAGAGACCCAGTACTTC; CDR3aa: CASSLAGGRQETQYF; v_gene: TRBV5-1; abundance: once; d_gene: NA; j_gene: TRBJ2-5
CDR3nt: TGCGCCAGCAGCTTTGATGCAGGGCCGGCTTTCTTT; CDR3aa: CASSFDAGPAFF; v_gene: TRBV5-1; abundance: NA; d_gene: NA; j_gene: TRBJ1-1
CDR3nt: TGCGCCAGCAGCCAAGAGAGTTACGTGGGAGCCAACACCGGGGAGCTGTTTTTT; CDR3aa: CASSQESYVGANTGELFF; v_gene: TRBV4-3; abundance: few; d_gene: NA; j_gene: TRBJ2-2
CDR3nt: TGTGCCAGCAGCTTATTGGGGGACATGAACACTGAAGCTTTCTTT; CDR3aa: CASSLLGDMNTEAFF; v_gene: TRBV7-9; abundance: once; d_gene: NA; j_gene: TRBJ1-1
CDR3nt: TGTGCCAGCAGCCTTCTGGGGGCCCGAGGTGGCTACACCTTC; CDR3aa: CASSLLGARGGYTF; v_gene: TRBV7-2; abundance: NA; d_gene: NA; j_gene: TRBJ1-2
CDR3nt: TGTGCCAGCAGCTTAGTAGGGGGCGCGGGTGAAAAACTGTTTTTT; CDR3aa: CASSLVGGAGEKLFF; v_gene: TRBV7-2; abundance: once; d_gene: TRBD1; j_gene: TRBJ1-4
CDR3nt: TGTGCCAGCAGCGGGACTAGCTTTCCCGGGGAGCTGTTTTTT; CDR3aa: CASSGTSFPGELFF; v_gene: TRBV2; abundance: NA; d_gene: TRBD2; j_gene: TRBJ2-2
CDR3nt: TGTGCCTGGTTCCGGGACAGGGGTTCACCCCTCCACTTT; CDR3aa: CAWFRDRGSPLHF; v_gene: TRBV30; abundance: few; d_gene: TRBD1; j_gene: TRBJ1-6
CDR3nt: TGTGCCAGCAGCCAATGGGCCGAAAACATTCAGTACTTC; CDR3aa: CASSQWAENIQYF; v_gene: TRBV28; abundance: NA; d_gene: NA; j_gene: TRBJ2-4
CDR3nt: TGTGCCAGCAGCGCCCGGGACAGGGTATTCATGAACACTGAAGCTTTCTTT; CDR3aa: CASSARDRVFMNTEAFF; v_gene: TRBV21-1; abundance: many; d_gene: NA; j_gene: TRBJ1-1
CDR3nt: TGTGCCAGCAGCTTGGGGGGGCATTACATTCAGTACTTC; CDR3aa: CASSLGGHYIQYF; v_gene: TRBV11-2; abundance: NA; d_gene: NA; j_gene: TRBJ2-4
CDR3nt: TGTGCCAGCACCGCAGGGACAGCCTACGAGCAGTACTTC; CDR3aa: CASTAGTAYEQYF; v_gene: TRBV25-1; abundance: NA; d_gene: TRBD1; j_gene: TRBJ2-7
CDR3nt: TGTGCCACCAGCAGAGCATCTAACTATGGCTACACCTTC; CDR3aa: CATSRASNYGYTF; v_gene: TRBV15; abundance: NA; d_gene: NA; j_gene: TRBJ1-2
CDR3nt: TGTGCCACCAGCAGGGCCCCTAGCGTGATCACAGATACGCAGTATTTT; CDR3aa: CATSRAPSVITDTQYF; v_gene: TRBV15; abundance: NA; d_gene: NA; j_gene: TRBJ2-3
CDR3nt: TGTGCCACCAGCAGATACCGGGACAGGGTCAATCAGCCCCAGCATTTT; CDR3aa: CATSRYRDRVNQPQHF; v_gene: TRBV15; abundance: NA; d_gene: TRBD1; j_gene: TRBJ1-5
CDR3nt: TGTGCCAGCAGCTTAGCGGGGAGATCTGGAAACACCATATATTTT; CDR3aa: CASSLAGRSGNTIYF; v_gene: TRBV7-9; abundance: once; d_gene: NA; j_gene: TRBJ1-3
CDR3nt: TGTGCCACGGGGGACTCCAGAGATACGCAGTATTTT; CDR3aa: CATGDSRDTQYF; v_gene: TRBV7-9; abundance: once; d_gene: NA; j_gene: TRBJ2-3
CDR3nt: TGCGCCAGCAGCCCCAGGACTAGTTTCCTTCAAGAGACCCAGTACTTC; CDR3aa: CASSPRTSFLQETQYF; v_gene: TRBV5-1; abundance: once; d_gene: TRBD2; j_gene: TRBJ2-5
CDR3nt: TGTGCCAGCAGCTTGCCGAGGGCCGATTCACCCCTCCACTTT; CDR3aa: CASSLPRADSPLHF; v_gene: TRBV5-6; abundance: NA; d_gene: NA; j_gene: TRBJ1-6
CDR3nt: TGCAGCGTCGCACAGGGGCGCCACGAGCAGTACTTC; CDR3aa: CSVAQGRHEQYF; v_gene: TRBV29-1; abundance: few; d_gene: TRBD1; j_gene: TRBJ2-7
CDR3nt: TGTGCCATTGCCGGGACTAGCGTTTACGAGCAGTACTTC; CDR3aa: CAIAGTSVYEQYF; v_gene: TRBV10-3; abundance: NA; d_gene: TRBD2; j_gene: TRBJ2-7
CDR3nt: TGTGCCTGGAGGGGACAGGGGTTTGCTCAGCCCCAGCATTTT; CDR3aa: CAWRGQGFAQPQHF; v_gene: TRBV30; abundance: NA; d_gene: TRBD1; j_gene: TRBJ1-5
CDR3nt: TGTGCCAGCATCACTCAACCGGGACAGGGGATTACTGAAGCTTTCTTT; CDR3aa: CASITQPGQGITEAFF; v_gene: TRBV28; abundance: NA; d_gene: TRBD1; j_gene: TRBJ1-1
CDR3nt: TGTGCCAGTAGTTGGGCAGCAAATTTCGGAAACACCATATATTTT; CDR3aa: CASSWAANFGNTIYF; v_gene: TRBV19; abundance: NA; d_gene: NA; j_gene: TRBJ1-3
CDR3nt: TGCAGTGCTAGTCTCCCGGGACACCAATCCTACAATGAGCAGTTCTTC; CDR3aa: CSASLPGHQSYNEQFF; v_gene: TRBV20-1; abundance: NA; d_gene: NA; j_gene: TRBJ2-1
CDR3nt: TGTGCCAGTAGTATAGGTCCGCAGGGGGGCGCGACCCAGTACTTC; CDR3aa: CASSIGPQGGATQYF; v_gene: TRBV19; abundance: NA; d_gene: NA; j_gene: TRBJ2-5
CDR3nt: TGTGCCAGCAGCTTGGAGGTCGGGGGAGCTTTCTTT; CDR3aa: CASSLEVGGAFF; v_gene: TRBV7-9; abundance: NA; d_gene: NA; j_gene: TRBJ1-1
CDR3nt: TGTGCCAGCAGTACACAGGGGGCCTATAATTCACCCCTCCACTTT; CDR3aa: CASSTQGAYNSPLHF; v_gene: TRBV28; abundance: NA; d_gene: TRBD1; j_gene: TRBJ1-6
CDR3nt: TGTGCCAGCAGCCATGACAGGGGCTCCTACAATGAGCAGTTCTTC; CDR3aa: CASSHDRGSYNEQFF; v_gene: TRBV4-2; abundance: NA; d_gene: TRBD1; j_gene: TRBJ2-1
CDR3nt: TGCAGCGTGGGGGACAGGGGGCTTTATGGCTACACCTTC; CDR3aa: CSVGDRGLYGYTF; v_gene: TRBV29-1; abundance: NA; d_gene: TRBD1; j_gene: TRBJ1-2
CDR3nt: TGTGCCAGCAGTGAACGGTTAACCAGCACAGATACGCAGTATTTT; CDR3aa: CASSERLTSTDTQYF; v_gene: TRBV2; abundance: NA; d_gene: NA; j_gene: TRBJ2-3
CDR3nt: TGTGCCAGCAGTTCCATATCCGGAGGCGTGGGCTATGGCTACACCTTC; CDR3aa: CASSSISGGVGYGYTF; v_gene: TRBV27; abundance: NA; d_gene: NA; j_gene: TRBJ1-2
CDR3nt: TGTGCCAGTAGTATTAGTGGACAGGTGAATTCACCCCTCCACTTT; CDR3aa: CASSISGQVNSPLHF; v_gene: TRBV19; abundance: NA; d_gene: TRBD1; j_gene: TRBJ1-6
CDR3nt: TGCAGCTCCCGGACAGGGAACACCGGGGAGCTGTTTTTT; CDR3aa: CSSRTGNTGELFF; v_gene: TRBV29-1; abundance: NA; d_gene: TRBD1; j_gene: TRBJ2-2
CDR3nt: TGTGCCAGCAGTTTCGTCGATCAGGACTATGGCTACACCTTC; CDR3aa: CASSFVDQDYGYTF; v_gene: TRBV6-2/TRBV6-3; abundance: once; d_gene: NA; j_gene: TRBJ1-2
CDR3nt: TGCGCCAGCAGCTTGGCCGAGGCAACCGGGGAGCTGTTTTTT; CDR3aa: CASSLAEATGELFF; v_gene: TRBV5-1; abundance: once; d_gene: NA; j_gene: TRBJ2-2
CDR3nt: TGTGCCAGCAGCCAAGCTTCCGATGAGCAGTTCTTC; CDR3aa: CASSQASDEQFF; v_gene: TRBV3-1/TRBV3-2; abundance: NA; d_gene: NA; j_gene: TRBJ2-1
CDR3nt: TGCGCCAGCAGCCAAGAAGCCCACTCTGGAAACACCATATATTTT; CDR3aa: CASSQEAHSGNTIYF; v_gene: TRBV4-3; abundance: NA; d_gene: NA; j_gene: TRBJ1-3
CDR3nt: TGTGCCAGCTCACCAGTGGGGTCAGGACATACGGAAGCTTTCTTT; CDR3aa: CASSPVGSGHTEAFF; v_gene: TRBV18; abundance: NA; d_gene: NA; j_gene: TRBJ1-1